The clone carrying this TCR beta chain was detected many times. The antigen is not known. Genomic DNA served as template for TCR beta VDJ and CDR3 profiling. Each CDR3 protein is one row after TCRdb ran MiXCR on the reads. The table includes roughly 160,000 distinct CDR3 sequences, about 60% detected once. The CDR3 covers 16 residues. V was cut by 4 bases and J by 2 bases, with 17 bases left in between. Germline CDR1 SEHNR, CDR2 FQNEAQ (reference sequence). This sample is drawn from a study of CD8+CD57+ T cells in acquired aplastic anemia. For the study at large: For CD4+ cells, healthy donors had an average of approximately 10 million reads.

General observations from the study: Patients and healthy controls showed no significant CD8+ Simpson's diversity difference. Overlap between patients and controls comprised roughly 30 CD8+ CDR3 sequences.

This sequence originates from a human donor in good health. The sequencing sample was made of sorted CD4+, CD8+, or CD8+CD57+ T cells (not recorded which) from PBMCs. The V gene is TRBV7-9, the J gene TRBJ1-1; D may be TRBD1 (5 bases). The CDR3: CASSSYPGGNNTEAFF. Written as DNA, the CDR3 is TGTGCCAGCAGCTCATACCCTGGGGGAAATAACACTGAAGCTTTCTTT.